The 14 T cell receptor beta chains below all came from one sample that was sequenced in a study of blood T cell repertoires in COVID-19. Profiled with immunoSEQ multiplex PCR; TCRdb holds only in-frame clones, not every one. This sample yields around 260,000 clones, of which about four fifths are seen a single time; about a sixth belongs to the top ten. What was sequenced was peripheral blood. The receptors were gathered from a person between 65 and 79 years old with COVID-19, enrolled during active disease.

The rearrangement joins TRBV14 to TRBJ1-1; no reliable D call. The V gene lost 2 bases and the J gene lost 8 bases, with 6 bases spanning the gap. CDR3 size: 11 residues. From germline, CDR1 is SGHDN and CDR2 FVKESK. As DNA, the CDR3 is TGTGCCAGCAGCCAATCCGGGGAAGCTTTCTTT. The encoded protein is CASSQSGEAFF.

The chain links TRBV5-1 to TRBJ1-5, with 9 bases matching TRBD1. Germline V gene sequence: CDR1 SGHRS, CDR2 YFSETQ. V gave up 4 bases and J gave up 8 bases; unmatched junction bases: 7. The CDR3 loop spans 14 amino acids. The CDR3 loop reads CASSRGQGGEPQHF. The CDR3 coding sequence is TGCGCCAGCAGCCGGGGACAGGGCGGGGAGCCCCAGCATTTT.

The chain joins TRBV5-6 to TRBJ1-1; D unresolved. Per germline, CDR1 SGHDT and CDR2 YYEEEE. The CDR3 totals 13 residues. V lost 4 bases and J 0 bases, leaving 7 bases between the germline ends. This CDR3 is CASSQIMNTEAFF. CDR3 nucleotide sequence: TGTGCCAGCAGCCAAATCATGAACACTGAAGCTTTCTTT.

The chain has TRBV6-5 and TRBJ2-7; 8 nucleotides match TRBD1. The CDR3 loop spans 16 amino acids. The trim removed 2 bases at V and 5 bases at J, leaving 11 bases unmatched. CDR1 MNHEY and CDR2 SVGAGI come from the germline V gene. CDR3 sequence (DNA): TGTGCCAGCAGTTACGCAGGGGGCCGAGGTTGGCACGAGCAGTACTTC. Protein product: CASSYAGGRGWHEQYF.

The chain employs TRBV5-4 and TRBJ2-2; 11 nucleotides line up with TRBD2. This CDR3 is 17 amino acids long. The junction had 9 bases not matched to a gene; V was cut back by 2 bases and J by 6 bases. Germline V gene lookup returns CDR1 SGHNT and CDR2 YYREEE (reference sequence). The CDR3: CASSLASGGPGAGELFF. CDR3 DNA: TGTGCCAGCAGCTTAGCTAGCGGGGGGCCCGGCGCCGGGGAGCTGTTTTTT. The full variable domain, with the rest looked up from reference TRBV5-4 and TRBJ2-2, is ETGVTQSPTHLIKTRGQQVTLRCSSQSGHNTVSWYQQALGQGPQFIFQYYREEENGRGNFPPRFSGLQFPNYSSELNVNALELDDSALYLCASSLASGGPGAGELFFGEGSRLTVL.

The genes are TRBV5-1 and TRBJ1-1; 10 bases are a match to TRBD1. Germline CDR1 is SGHRS and CDR2 is YFSETQ. J gave up 7 bases and V 0 bases, and 6 bases lay outside the gene matches. The CDR3 is 15 residues long. CDR3 residues: CASSLGQGAFGEAFF. The CDR3 nucleotides are TGCGCCAGCAGCTTGGGACAGGGGGCTTTTGGTGAAGCTTTCTTT. Combining the CDR3 with reference TRBV5-1 and TRBJ1-1 gives the whole variable domain KAGVTQTPRYLIKTRGQQVTLSCSPISGHRSVSWYQQTPGQGLQFLFEYFSETQRNKGNFPGRFSGRQFSNSRSEMNVSTLELGDSALYLCASSLGQGAFGEAFFGQGTRLTVV.

This clone was picked up one time. V and J are TRBV20-1 and TRBJ2-4; 8 bases line up with TRBD1. This CDR3 has 13 residues. V dropped 4 bases and J dropped 3; count of bases not matched to a gene: 2. Germline assignment: CDR1 DFQATT and CDR2 SNEGSKA (reference sequence). CDR3 coding DNA: TGCAGTGCTACTGACAGGGGCAAAAACATTCAGTACTTC. Its translation: CSATDRGKNIQYF.

The table lists this clone with many counts. The chain joins TRBV19 to TRBJ2-7; TRBD1 matches at 8 bases. Germline V gives CDR1 LNHDA, CDR2 SQIVND (reference sequence). V was clipped by 3 bases and J by 1 base; unmatched bases: 14. The CDR3 is 18 amino acids. The CDR3 spells CASSMRIAGTGFSYEQYF. CDR3 sequence (DNA): TGTGCCAGTAGTATGAGAATAGCCGGGACAGGCTTTTCCTACGAGCAGTACTTC.

V and J are TRBV19 and TRBJ1-1, with D possibly TRBD1 on 6 matching bases. CDR3 size: 13 residues. From germline, CDR1 is LNHDA and CDR2 SQIVND (reference sequence). V shed 5 bases and J shed 5 bases, with 12 bases lying between them. The CDR3 DNA reads as TGTGCCAGTAGTTCTCAAGGACAGACTGAAGCTTTCTTT. Translated, it gives CASSSQGQTEAFF.

This chain connects TRBV7-6 to TRBJ1-6, with a weak D call TRBD1 (6 bases). The CDR3 runs to 15 residues. Germline values: CDR1 SGHVS, CDR2 FNYEAQ. The V end was cut by 1 base, the J end by 5 bases, with 9 bases between. The CDR3 sequence is CASSLEDRNNSPLHF. As DNA, the CDR3 is TGTGCCAGCAGCTTAGAGGACAGAAATAATTCACCCCTCCACTTT.

This chain uses TRBV5-1 with TRBJ2-3, with TRBD2 identical over 8 bases. Germline CDR1 reads SGHRS; CDR2 reads YFSETQ. The V gene end was trimmed by 4 bases and the J gene end by 0 bases; junction bases not matched to a gene: 4. The CDR3 totals 15 residues. Here the CDR3 reads CASSPRGASTDTQYF. As DNA, the CDR3 is TGCGCCAGCAGCCCGCGGGGGGCTAGCACAGATACGCAGTATTTT. Full variable domain (rest looked up from reference TRBV5-1 and TRBJ2-3): KAGVTQTPRYLIKTRGQQVTLSCSPISGHRSVSWYQQTPGQGLQFLFEYFSETQRNKGNFPGRFSGRQFSNSRSEMNVSTLELGDSALYLCASSPRGASTDTQYFGPGTRLTVL.

Comments on this clone: Within the sample, other DNA sequences also encode this same CDR3. The V call is TRBV28, the J call TRBJ1-4; no firm D call. CDR1 is MDHEN, CDR2 SYDVKM, per germline. V lost 1 base, J lost 4 bases, and 7 bases lay in between. The CDR3 spans 14 residues. CDR3 nucleotide sequence: TGTGCCAGCAGTTTATCGGGGATTAATGAAAAACTGTTTTTT. Translating gives CASSLSGINEKLFF.

The chain carries TRBV11-2 and TRBJ1-6, with D possibly TRBD1 on 6 matching bases. In germline, CDR1 is SGHAT, CDR2 FQNNGV. This CDR3 is built from 18 residues. Trimming pared 7 bases from V and 0 bases from J, leaving 19 bases between. This CDR3 reads CASNHKLTGSSYNSPLHF. The CDR3 region has the DNA TGTGCCAGCAACCACAAATTAACAGGGAGCTCCTATAATTCACCCCTCCACTTT. Together with reference TRBV11-2 and TRBJ1-6, the CDR3 gives the full variable domain: EAGVAQSPRYKIIEKRQSVAFWCNPISGHATLYWYQQILGQGPKLLIQFQNNGVVDDSQLPKDRFSAERLKGVDSTLKIQPAKLEDSAVYLCASNHKLTGSSYNSPLHFGNGTRLTVT.

The rearrangement joins TRBV28 to TRBJ1-1; 7 nucleotides match TRBD1. With 3 bases clipped from V and 1 base from J, the junction kept 2 bases outside the gene matches. The CDR3 runs 14 residues. Germline V gene lookup returns CDR1 MDHEN and CDR2 SYDVKM. CDR3 nucleotides: TGTGCCAGCAGTTTCCCAGGGGGGAACACTGAAGCTTTCTTT. Protein: CASSFPGGNTEAFF.